What follows are 16 T cell receptor beta chains derived from one specimen sequenced in a study of shared clonotypes between healthy human individuals. Clones were read by immunoSEQ multiplex PCR, and TCRdb kept only the in-frame ones, dropping some. The table shows about 1.1 million clones, with 75% to 85% occurring only once. Sample: memory CD4+ T cells from PBMCs. Indicated subset: CD45RA-negative fraction. These receptors all come from a man aged 18 to 30 in good health. Some clones in this sample may be carry-over from other donors' samples.

This chain joins TRBV12-1 and TRBJ1-5. TRBV12-1 is a pseudogene segment. The CDR3 loop spans 18 amino acids. The CDR3 is CASSFTHYQGEGNQPQHF. CDR3 sequence (DNA): TGTGCCAGCAGCTTTACCCATTATCAGGGGGAGGGAAATCAGCCCCAGCATTTT.

J is TRBJ2-3 and V is TRBV7-3; 15 bases align to TRBD2. There are 19 residues in the CDR3. Looked up from germline, CDR1 is SGHTA and CDR2 is FQGTGA. J gave up 3 bases and V 1 base, and 8 bases lay outside the gene matches. The CDR3 coding sequence is TGTGCCAGCAGCTTAATGGGAGCCGGGACTAGCGGGAGGACAGATACGCAGTATTTT. Its protein product is CASSLMGAGTSGRTDTQYF.

This chain links TRBV30 with TRBJ2-5; D may be TRBD2 (6 bases). Trimming took 0 bases from V and 2 from J, leaving 10 bases between them. This CDR3 spans 14 amino acids. Germline lookup yields CDR1 GTSNPN and CDR2 SVGIG (reference sequence). The CDR3 spells CAWSVEGGQETQYF. DNA for the CDR3: TGTGCCTGGAGTGTAGAGGGAGGTCAAGAGACCCAGTACTTC.

This clone was counted between two and nine times. In DNA form, the CDR3 reads TGTGCCAGGAACAAGAACACCGGGGAGCTGTTTTTT. This sequence encodes CARNKNTGELFF. The chain links TRBV7-7 to TRBJ2-2; D call uncertain. V gave up 9 bases and J gave up 1 base, with 6 bases separating them. Germline V gene data show CDR1 as SSHAT and CDR2 as FNYEAQ (reference sequence). CDR3 length equals 12 residues.

This sequence joins TRBV7-3 and TRBJ2-5; 8 positions agree with TRBD1. The V gene's germline CDR1 is SGHTA and CDR2 FQGTGA. The CDR3 loop spans 16 amino acids. With V trimmed by 5 bases and J by 5 bases, 13 bases remained unmatched. CDR3 sequence: CASSPRGDRNWETQYF. The CDR3 region has the DNA TGTGCCAGCAGCCCGAGGGGGGACAGGAACTGGGAGACCCAGTACTTC.

This clone came up once. This sequence joins TRBV5-4 and TRBJ2-1; 11 nucleotides align to TRBD2. The CDR3 consists of 15 residues. The V segment lost 3 bases and the J segment 10 bases; nucleotides outside the gene matches: 9. CDR1 and CDR2 from the germline V gene are SGHNT and YYREEE (reference sequence). DNA for the CDR3: TGTGCCAGCAGCTCCGTAGCGGGAGGGCTAACCGAGCAGTTCTTC. Protein: CASSSVAGGLTEQFF.

The chain combines TRBV27 with TRBJ2-3; no clear D. This CDR3 has 16 amino acids. V shed 6 bases and J shed 0 bases, with 16 bases lying between them. CDR1 is MNHEY and CDR2 is SMNVEV in the germline V gene (reference sequence). The CDR3 is CASSPAPQPSTDTQYF. In DNA, the CDR3 is TGTGCCAGCAGCCCCGCCCCTCAGCCAAGCACAGATACGCAGTATTTT.

The chain uses TRBV5-1 and TRBJ2-1, with 12 bases fitting TRBD2. CDR3 size: 15 residues. The V gene's germline CDR1 is SGHRS and CDR2 YFSETQ. The ends lost 4 bases at V and 6 bases at J; junction bases unmatched: 5. CDR3 nucleotides: TGCGCCAGCAGCGACCTAGCGGGAGGGCCCAATGAGCAGTTCTTC. As protein: CASSDLAGGPNEQFF.

About this clone: A far larger clone is only one base removed, so a read error is likely. The V and J genes are TRBV27 and TRBJ2-5, with D possibly matching TRBD1 (5 bases). The CDR3 runs 14 residues. CDR1 is MNHEY, CDR2 SMNVEV, per germline (reference sequence). Trimming shortened V by 5 bases and J by 1 base, and 11 bases separated the two germline ends. CDR3 sequence: CASSRRGIQETQYF. In nucleotides, the CDR3 is TGTGCCAGCAGTCGAAGGGGCATCCAAGAGACCCAGTACTTC.

J is TRBJ2-7 and V is TRBV27; tentatively, D is TRBD1 or TRBD2 (5 bases each). CDR3 length equals 15 residues. The V gene's germline CDR1 is MNHEY and CDR2 SMNVEV (reference sequence). Deletions cut 3 bases from V and 2 bases from J, with 14 bases between. CDR3 in amino acids: CASSFHPGRPYEQYF. As DNA, the CDR3 is TGTGCCAGCAGTTTCCACCCGGGACGTCCCTACGAGCAGTACTTC.

About this clone itself: A far larger clone lies a single base away; this is likely a read error. The same CDR3 can be traced to other DNA sequences in this sample. This chain uses TRBV30 with TRBJ1-5; D gene ambiguous. This CDR3 region has 16 residues. Germline lookup yields CDR1 GTSNPN and CDR2 SVGIG (reference sequence). CDR3 region: CAARPGHSSANQPQHF. CDR3 in DNA: TGCGCCGCCCGCCCGGGCCACTCCTCGGCCAATCAGCCCCAGCATTTT.

The CDR3 reads CASSETGVGAQHF. Here the CDR3 DNA reads TGTGCCAGCAGTGAAACGGGGGTGGGGGCCCAGCATTTT. This chain uses TRBV6-1 with TRBJ1-5, with D maybe TRBD1 (5 bases). CDR1 is MNHNS, CDR2 SASEGT, per germline. This CDR3 spans 13 amino acids. V shed 2 bases and J shed 11 bases, with 13 bases lying between them.

The CDR3 DNA sequence: TGTGCCATTCGATGGAGCCCCAACACTGAAGCTTTCTTT. Translation gives CAIRWSPNTEAFF. The gene calls are TRBV6-1 and TRBJ1-1, with D hard to call. V was shortened by 10 bases and J by 2 bases, with 14 bases between the two germline ends. Germline CDR1 and CDR2: MNHNS and SASEGT. CDR3 length: 13 residues.

The V and J genes are TRBV2 and TRBJ1-4; a possible D gene is TRBD1 (5 bases). Germline V gene sequence: CDR1 SNHLY, CDR2 FYNNEI. The ends were cut back, 8 bases at V and 4 bases at J, with 8 bases in the middle. The CDR3 sequence is 12 residues long. This chain's CDR3 is CASHRSNEKLFF. In nucleotides, the CDR3 is TGTGCCAGCCACAGGAGTAATGAAAAACTGTTTTTT.

J is TRBJ1-3 and V is TRBV28; D gene ambiguous. The CDR3 extends over 14 amino acids. V shed 2 bases and J shed 3 bases, with 8 bases lying between them. The germline gives CDR1 MDHEN, CDR2 SYDVKM. CDR3 nucleotide sequence: TGTGCCAGCAGTTTAATTGCGGGTGGAAACACCATATATTTT. Translation gives CASSLIAGGNTIYF.

The V and J genes are TRBV7-9 and TRBJ1-4; D gene unclear. Germline V gene data show CDR1 as SEHNR and CDR2 as FQNEAQ (reference sequence). V dropped 5 bases and J dropped 7 bases, with 17 bases sitting between them. This CDR3 comprises 15 residues. CDR3 coding DNA: TGTGCCAGCAGCCAGGAGGGAGGGCTTGGTGAAAAACTGTTTTTT. It encodes CASSQEGGLGEKLFF.